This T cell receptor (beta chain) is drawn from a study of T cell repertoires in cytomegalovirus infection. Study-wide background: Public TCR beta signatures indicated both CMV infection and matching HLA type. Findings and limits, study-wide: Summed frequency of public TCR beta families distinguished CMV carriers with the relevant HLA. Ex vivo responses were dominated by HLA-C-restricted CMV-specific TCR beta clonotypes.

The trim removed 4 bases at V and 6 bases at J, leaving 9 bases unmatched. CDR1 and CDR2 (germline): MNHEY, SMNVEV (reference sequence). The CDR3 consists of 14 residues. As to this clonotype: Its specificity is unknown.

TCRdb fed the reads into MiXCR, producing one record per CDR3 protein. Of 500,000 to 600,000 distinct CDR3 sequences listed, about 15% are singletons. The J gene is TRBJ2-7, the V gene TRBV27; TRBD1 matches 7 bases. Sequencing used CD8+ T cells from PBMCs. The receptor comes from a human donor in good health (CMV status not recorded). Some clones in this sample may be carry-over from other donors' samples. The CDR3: CASSSLTGQVEQYF. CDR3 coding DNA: TGTGCCAGCAGTTCTTTGACAGGGCAGGTCGAGCAGTACTTC.